The 5 T cell receptor beta chains below were found in one sample sequenced in a study of cytomegalovirus exposure and HLA in healthy donors (dated by TCRdb to between 2016 and 2019). To prepare the library, the immunoSEQ multiplex PCR assay was applied. For the multiplex PCR, a mixture combining 60 forward primers for TCR Vbeta segments and 13 reverse primers for TCR Jbeta segments was used. What TCRdb holds here is the immuneACCESS table cut down to in-frame rearrangements. Part of the clones is not present; checked against another copy, under half of the missing clones reflect an unresolved V gene, and the others are unexplained. The sample table lists approximately 180,000 clones, around 85% of them with a count of one. Together, the top ten hold less than 2% of the sample. The sequenced sample consisted of PBMCs. These receptor sequences come from a man in his late teens or twenties in good health and CMV-seronegative.

This clone came up once. The V call is TRBV25-1, the J call TRBJ1-5; 9 nucleotides line up with TRBD1. In germline, CDR1 is MGHDK, CDR2 SYGVNS. The CDR3 runs 12 residues. The J segment lost 9 bases and the V segment lost 5 bases, leaving 2 bases of the junction unmatched. CDR3 DNA sequence: TGTGCCAGCAGTATGGGACAGGGGCCCCAGCATTTT. Its protein product is CASSMGQGPQHF. Full variable domain (rest looked up from reference TRBV25-1 and TRBJ1-5): EADIYQTPRYLVIGTGKKITLECSQTMGHDKMYWYQQDPGMELHLIHYSYGVNSTEKGDLSSESTVSRIRTEHFPLTLESARPSHTSQYLCASSMGQGPQHFGDGTRLSIL.

The chain joins TRBV6-1 to TRBJ2-1; 12 bases align to TRBD2. Unmatched junction bases numbered 8, after V lost 4 bases and J lost 7 bases. This CDR3 has 16 residues. Germline assignment: CDR1 MNHNS and CDR2 SASEGT. In nucleotides, the CDR3 is TGTGCCAGCAGTGTACAACTAGCGGGAGGTGGTAATGAGCAGTTCTTC. Protein product: CASSVQLAGGGNEQFF.

The rearrangement uses TRBV5-1 and TRBJ2-3, with 7 positions matching TRBD2. With V trimmed by 8 bases and J by 0 bases, 3 bases remained unmatched. The length of the CDR3 is 13 residues. CDR1 is SGHRS, CDR2 YFSETQ, per germline. CDR3 nucleotides: TGCGCCAGTACAGCGGGGAGCACAGATACGCAGTATTTT. This gives the protein CASTAGSTDTQYF.

This chain links TRBV29-1 with TRBJ1-5; D not certain. This CDR3 has 14 residues. The germline CDR1 and CDR2 sequences are SQVTM and ANQGSEA. V gave up 4 bases and J gave up 5 bases, with 15 bases separating them. In DNA, the CDR3 is TGCAGCGTTGGGCTGGGAGTAAGGGATCAGCCCCAGCATTTT. This gives the protein CSVGLGVRDQPQHF.

The rearrangement joins TRBV4-3 to TRBJ1-2, with TRBD1 matching over 8 bases. Germline trimming cut 4 bases from V and 4 bases from J; bases unmatched to any gene: 8. The germline CDR1 and CDR2 sequences are LGHNA and YSLEER. The CDR3 extends over 15 amino acids. CDR3 bases: TGCGCCAGCAGCCCACAGGGGGGGGCTGGCTATGGCTACACCTTC. It translates to CASSPQGGAGYGYTF.